Reported below is one T cell receptor (beta chain). Its antigen remains unknown. The record originates from a study of T cell responses to AZD1222 COVID-19 vaccine. The CDR3 runs to 13 residues. The ends were cut back, 4 bases at V and 12 bases at J, with 18 bases in the middle. The germline V gene has CDR1 MNHEY and CDR2 SMNVEV (reference sequence). The table came from immunoSEQ multiplex PCR; TCRdb's copy has only in-frame clones and leaves some out. Here the sample spans roughly 150,000 clones, 92% being singletons. General study results and limits: At study baseline, merely about 6 AZD1222 recipients were seropositive.

Specimen: peripheral blood, collected 28 days after the second AZD1222 dose. The chain links TRBV27 to TRBJ1-1, with D perhaps TRBD1 (5 bases). The sequence derives from an adult who received the AZD1222 COVID-19 vaccine. The CDR3 nucleotides are TGTGCCAGCAGTTCCCGTGGGGGGGACGAGACTTTCTTT. This encodes CASSSRGGDETFF.